Below, 18 T cell receptor beta chains from the same sample are listed, as sequenced in a study of blood T cell repertoires in COVID-19. The assay was immunoSEQ multiplex PCR, and TCRdb's table has in-frame clones only and misses some. The repertoire holds 100,000 to 150,000 clones, with more than 60% as singletons. Source material: peripheral blood. Every receptor here comes from an older woman with acute or convalescent COVID-19.

This clone was recorded a few times. This rearrangement joins TRBV18 to TRBJ2-1; 8 nucleotides line up with TRBD2. Germline V lookup: CDR1 KGHSH, CDR2 LQKENI. V lost 0 bases, J lost 6 bases, and 7 bases stayed unmatched. The length of the CDR3 is 16 residues. In DNA, the CDR3 is TGTGCCAGCTCACCACCAACCAGCGGGGGCCCCAATGAGCAGTTCTTC. This translates into CASSPPTSGGPNEQFF.

The chain combines TRBV7-9 with TRBJ1-2; tentatively, D is TRBD1 (5 bases). CDR1 is SEHNR, CDR2 FQNEAQ, per germline (reference sequence). Trimming stripped 5 bases from V and 4 bases from J, with 17 bases between. CDR3 length equals 15 residues. The CDR3 here is CASSLPGLGSYGYTF. CDR3 coding DNA: TGTGCCAGCAGCCTACCGGGACTGGGTAGCTATGGCTACACCTTC.

The chain carries TRBV7-8 and TRBJ2-3; TRBD2 agrees at 10 bases. Germline CDR1 and CDR2: SGHVS and FQNEAQ. The trim removed 6 bases at V and 4 bases at J, leaving 7 bases unmatched. CDR3 size: 15 residues. CDR3 sequence: CASSGLAGVPDTQYF. The CDR3 DNA is TGTGCCAGCAGTGGGCTAGCGGGAGTCCCAGATACGCAGTATTTT.

J is TRBJ1-4 and V is TRBV4-2; no firm D call. Germline CDR1 is LGHNA and CDR2 is YNFKEQ. Trimming left V 0 bases short and J 2 bases short, with 13 bases between. The CDR3 sequence is 17 residues long. The DNA for the CDR3 is TGTGCCAGCAGCCAAGATGGAGGGCAGCTCACTAATGAAAAACTGTTTTTT. It specifies CASSQDGGQLTNEKLFF.

This clone was picked up many times. The rearrangement joins TRBV9 to TRBJ2-7; 9 bases line up with TRBD2. From germline, CDR1 is SGDLS and CDR2 YYNGEE. Unmatched junction bases numbered 6, after V lost 3 bases and J lost 2 bases. The CDR3 loop spans 15 amino acids. The CDR3 nucleotides read TGTGCCAGCAGCGCCCGACTAGCGGAAACCTACGAGCAGTACTTC. Protein sequence: CASSARLAETYEQYF.

The gene calls are TRBV12-5 and TRBJ2-5, with D possibly TRBD2 on 6 matching bases. V was cut by 1 base and J by 2 bases, with 11 bases left in between. The CDR3 extends over 15 amino acids. The V gene's germline CDR1 is LGHNT and CDR2 FRNRAP. The CDR3 DNA sequence: TGTGCTAGTGGTTTGGGCGGGGCACCACAAGAGACCCAGTACTTC. It specifies CASGLGGAPQETQYF.

V and J are TRBV6-2 or TRBV6-3 and TRBJ2-7, with a tentative D call TRBD1 (5 bases). Germline V lookup: CDR1 MNHEY, CDR2 SVGEGT. V shed 5 bases and J shed 9 bases, with 11 bases lying between them. The CDR3 has 11 amino acids. CDR3 residues: CASSHQGGQYF. The CDR3 nucleotides read TGTGCCAGCAGTCACCAGGGCGGGCAGTACTTC.

The chain carries TRBV21-1 and TRBJ1-1; TRBD1 was called by the table and not checked on the DNA. TRBV21-1 is noted as a pseudogene. The CDR3 runs to 13 residues. CDR3 protein: CASSKRDRREAFF. The CDR3 DNA sequence: TGTGCCAGCAGCAAAAGGGACAGGAGGGAAGCTTTCTTT.

This clone has more than one count but fewer than ten. The V gene is TRBV6-1, the J gene TRBJ2-7; D remains unclear. The CDR3 is 15 residues long. Germline CDR1 is MNHNS and CDR2 is SASEGT. V shed 3 bases and J shed 7 bases, with 19 bases lying between them. Written as DNA, the CDR3 is TGTGCCAGCAGTGAGGAGAGATTGCCCTCGAGTGAGCAGTACTTC. Translated: CASSEERLPSSEQYF.

CDR3 residues: CASSRFGTASNNEKLFF. The CDR3 coding sequence is TGTGCCAGCAGCAGGTTCGGGACAGCCTCGAATAATGAAAAACTGTTTTTT. This chain joins TRBV5-6 and TRBJ1-4; 7 bases agree with TRBD1. Losses at the gene ends were 4 bases for V and 4 bases for J; bases not matched to a gene: 13. The CDR3 is 17 amino acids. Germline-derived CDR1 and CDR2 are SGHDT and YYEEEE.

V and J are TRBV5-1 and TRBJ1-2, with 8 positions matching TRBD1. The CDR3 consists of 13 residues. CDR1 SGHRS and CDR2 YFSETQ come from the germline V gene. Trimming cost V 4 bases and J 6 bases; bases outside gene matches: 5. The CDR3 DNA reads TGCGCCAGCAGCCCTCTACAGGGGGATGGCTACACCTTC. Encoded protein: CASSPLQGDGYTF.

On this clone itself: Other DNA sequences in the same sample also yield this CDR3. The V gene is TRBV18, the J gene TRBJ2-5, with 7 bases fitting TRBD2. The CDR3 spans 13 residues. The trim removed 3 bases at V and 2 bases at J, leaving 0 bases unmatched. Germline V gene data show CDR1 as KGHSH and CDR2 as LQKENI. The chain's CDR3 is CASSPRGQETQYF. CDR3 nucleotide sequence: TGTGCCAGCTCACCGCGGGGGCAAGAGACCCAGTACTTC.

V usage is TRBV19 and J usage is TRBJ2-3; tentative D call: TRBD1 (6 bases). V shed 2 bases and J shed 2 bases, with 14 bases lying between them. This CDR3 is built from 16 residues. Germline CDR1 is LNHDA and CDR2 is SQIVND (reference sequence). The CDR3 DNA sequence: TGTGCCAGTAGTATAAGGCACAGGGCCCCCACAGATACGCAGTATTTT. Protein sequence: CASSIRHRAPTDTQYF.

The chain combines TRBV9 with TRBJ1-1; D not certain. The ends were cut back, 4 bases at V and 6 bases at J, with 19 bases in the middle. This CDR3 spans 15 amino acids. Germline V CDR1 and CDR2: SGDLS, YYNGEE. The CDR3 sequence: CASSPPSETGAEAFF. CDR3 nucleotides: TGTGCCAGCAGCCCCCCCAGCGAAACCGGCGCTGAAGCTTTCTTT.

The chain is built from TRBV18 and TRBJ2-5, with TRBD2 identical over 7 bases. V trimming: 0 bases; J trimming: 5 bases; junction bases outside the gene matches: 12. The germline CDR1 and CDR2 sequences are KGHSH and LQKENI. This CDR3 contains 17 residues. CDR3: CASSPPPRTSGSETQYF. In DNA form, the CDR3 reads TGTGCCAGCTCACCACCGCCACGGACTAGTGGTTCGGAGACCCAGTACTTC.

This chain uses TRBV27 with TRBJ1-1, with TRBD1 matching over 7 bases. CDR3 length: 16 amino acids. The junction had 14 bases not matched to a gene; V was cut back by 5 bases and J by 5 bases. CDR1 and CDR2 (germline): MNHEY, SMNVEV (reference sequence). The CDR3 DNA sequence: TGTGCCAGCAGTCAGGCTAGGGGGCGGAGGCAAACTGAAGCTTTCTTT. Amino acid sequence: CASSQARGRRQTEAFF.

The chain couples TRBV9 to TRBJ2-7; TRBD1 matches 9 bases. Germline CDR1 and CDR2: SGDLS and YYNGEE. The CDR3 totals 16 residues. Losses at the gene ends were 4 bases for V and 3 bases for J; bases not matched to a gene: 11. DNA for the CDR3: TGTGCCAGCAGCCCGAGGTCCGGGACAGGGAACTACGAGCAGTACTTC. Translated, it gives CASSPRSGTGNYEQYF.

This rearrangement joins TRBV19 to TRBJ2-6; the D is unclear. The CDR3 is 14 amino acids. Germline CDR1 LNHDA, CDR2 SQIVND (reference sequence). V shed 8 bases and J shed 0 bases, with 8 bases lying between them. The DNA for the CDR3 is TGTGCCAGTTACGCTAGCTCTGGGGCCAACGTCCTGACTTTC. It codes for CASYASSGANVLTF.